The 32 T cell receptor beta chains presented below share a single source sample, sequenced in a study of tumor-infiltrating lymphocytes in primary liver carcinoma. From 400 to 550 ng total RNA, TCR beta cDNA was generated with a primer in the constant region. Researchers made the TCR beta libraries by running three nested multiplex PCR rounds with slightly modified ARM-PCR. The first two PCR rounds, around 11 cycles each, used TRBV1-TRBV30 forward primers and a C-beta reverse primer. TCRdb itself ran the multiplex PCR reads through MiXCR, one entry per CDR3 protein. In the table there are about 23,000 distinct CDR3 sequences, more than 70% of which are singletons. Unsorted bulk tissue, roughly 20-33 mg of it, served as the source for co-extraction of RNA and DNA. The sequenced material came from liver tumor tissue from sampling region 5. Subset: tumor region T5, tumor centre. These receptor sequences come from a young woman with primary liver carcinoma and hepatitis B virus infection.

About this clonotype: At one end, the junction sequence differs from germline, possibly due to a read error. The J gene is TRBJ2-5, the V gene TRBV29-1; possible D gene TRBD1, 5 bases. Germline-derived CDR1 and CDR2 are SQVTM and ANQGSEA. The CDR3 sequence is 16 residues long. In DNA, the CDR3 is TGCAGCATTGAGGCCTCCCGGTTAGGGGTCCAAGAGACCCAGTACTTT. Its protein is CSIEASRLGVQETQYF.

This chain links TRBV6-5 with TRBJ2-5; 9 nucleotides agree with TRBD1. CDR1 and CDR2 from the germline V gene are MNHEY and SVGAGI. The CDR3 is 13 residues long. Losses at the gene ends were 10 bases for V and 8 bases for J; bases not matched to a gene: 11. For the CDR3, the DNA is TGTGCCATAAGTACCGACAGGGGGTTAACCCAGTACTTC. As protein: CAISTDRGLTQYF.

A note on this clonotype: One end of the junction fails to match germline, which may point to a read error. The chain uses TRBV11-2 and TRBJ1-2; TRBD1 matches at 7 bases. This CDR3 comprises 13 residues. CDR1 SGHAT and CDR2 FQNNGV come from the germline V gene. The CDR3 DNA reads as TGTGCCGGCGGCCCCCGACAGGGAAGCGGCTACATCTTC. It codes for CAGGPRQGSGYIF.

Notes on this clonotype: Germline and junction disagree at one end, which may indicate a read error. The chain links TRBV4-3 to TRBJ2-3; maybe TRBD2 (6 bases). In germline, CDR1 is LGHNA, CDR2 YSLEER. The CDR3 length is 16 residues. The DNA of the CDR3 is TGCGCCAGTAGCCAAGGTTTTGCGGGAACCAGGCATATGCAATATTTT. It specifies CASSQGFAGTRHMQYF.

In regard to this clonotype: Because the CDR3 is missing its conserved closing phenylalanine or tryptophan, this is likely a read error. The CDR3 loop is CVSSETLPGGAANAGELFI. As DNA, the CDR3 is TGTGTCAGCAGTGAAACCCTTCCCGGGGGCGCCGCGAACGCCGGGGAGCTGTTTATT. The rearrangement links TRBV6-1 to TRBJ2-2; D could derive from TRBD1 or TRBD2 (6 bases each). Germline CDR1 MNHNS, CDR2 SASEGT. The CDR3 has 19 amino acids.

To note about this clonotype: The junction differs from germline at one of its ends, possibly a read error. J is TRBJ2-3 and V is TRBV5-1; the D gene is possibly TRBD2 (6 bases). CDR3 length equals 15 residues. Germline lookup yields CDR1 SGHRS and CDR2 YFSETQ. The CDR3 is CPSSKTWREYDTQYF. DNA for the CDR3: TGCCCCAGCAGCAAAACCTGGCGGGAATACGATACGCAGTATTTT.

Comments on this clonotype: Mismatch with germline at one junction end may stem from a read error. The CDR3 region is CANSRTRQGWGDTQNF. CDR3 DNA: TGTGCCAACAGCCGGACGCGACAGGGATGGGGAGATACGCAGAATTTT. The chain links TRBV11-2 to TRBJ2-3, with 7 nucleotides matching TRBD1. The CDR3 runs to 16 residues. CDR1 and CDR2 (germline): SGHAT, FQNNGV.

As regards this clonotype: In this CDR3 the conserved last residue, phenylalanine or tryptophan, is missing, so a read error is likely. The gene calls are TRBV11-2 and TRBJ2-1, with 11 bases aligning to TRBD2. There are 16 residues in the CDR3. Germline CDR1 SGHAT, CDR2 FQNNGV. The ends lost 4 bases at V and 4 bases at J; junction bases unmatched: 6. CDR3 protein: CASSSSLAGGYNEQFH. The CDR3 DNA reads TGTGCCAGCAGCTCCTCTCTAGCGGGAGGATACAATGAGCAGTTCCAC.

In regard to this clonotype: This likely comes from a read error, as the CDR3 has no conserved phenylalanine or tryptophan at its end. The V gene is TRBV11-3, the J gene TRBJ2-3; a possible D gene is TRBD2 (5 bases). Germline values: CDR1 SGHNT, CDR2 YENEEA. CDR3 length: 16 amino acids. The CDR3 protein is CASSSGIGRGTDTQYY. Here the CDR3 DNA reads TGTGCCAGCAGCTCCGGGATCGGGCGAGGCACAGATACACAGTATTAT.

As for this clonotype: Just one base apart from a much larger clone, this may be a read error. The genes are TRBV7-3 and TRBJ2-6; the D gene could be TRBD1 or TRBD2 (6 bases each). The germline V gene encodes CDR1 SGHTA and CDR2 FQGTGA. This CDR3 region has 18 residues. The CDR3 sequence is CAGSPKGGVDSGANVLTF. The CDR3 DNA reads as TGTGCCGGCAGCCCAAAGGGGGGTGTCGACTCTGGGGCCAACGTCCTGACTTTC. Combining the CDR3 with reference TRBV7-3 and TRBJ2-6 gives the whole variable domain GAGVSQTPSNKVTEKGKYVELRCDPISGHTALYWYRQSLGQGPEFLIYFQGTGAADDSGLPNDRFFAVRPEGSVSTLKIQRTERGDSAVYLCAGSPKGGVDSGANVLTFGAGSRLTVL.

As for this clonotype: Compared with germline, one end of the junction differs, possibly owing to a read error. This chain joins TRBV28 and TRBJ2-5; tentatively, D is TRBD1 or TRBD2 (6 bases each). The CDR3 sequence is 17 residues long. Germline V CDR1 and CDR2: MDHEN, SYDVKM. Written as DNA, the CDR3 is TGTCCCAGCGCGACTAGTCGGAAACTCAGGGGTATTTGGACCCAGTACTTC. Its translation is CPSATSRKLRGIWTQYF.

The chain recombines TRBV6-2 or TRBV6-3 with TRBJ2-1; D perhaps matches TRBD2 (6 bases). Germline CDR1 reads MNHEY; CDR2 reads SVGEGT. The germline V and J ends were trimmed by 2 bases and 6 bases, with 8 bases remaining between them. This CDR3 contains 13 residues. CDR3 DNA sequence: TGTGCCAGCAGTTACAGGGAGGTCAATGAGCAGTTCTTC. Amino acid sequence: CASSYREVNEQFF.

V is TRBV29-1 and J is TRBJ2-1; 7 bases line up with TRBD2. Germline CDR1 reads SQVTM; CDR2 reads ANQGSEA. The length of the CDR3 is 15 residues. The J segment lost 1 base and the V segment lost 7 bases, leaving 10 bases of the junction unmatched. The CDR3 DNA reads TGCAGCGCTCTTGACGGGACTACGTCCTACAATGAGCAGTTCTTC. Translated: CSALDGTTSYNEQFF.

This clonotype has more than one count but fewer than ten. An end of the junction differs from the germline gene, which may be a read error. This sequence joins TRBV4-2 and TRBJ1-3; 10 bases match TRBD1. The length of the CDR3 is 14 residues. Germline V gives CDR1 LGHNA, CDR2 YNFKEQ. The CDR3 bases are TGTGTCAGCAGCCAAGGACAGGGGGGAAACACCATATACTTT. This codes for CVSSQGQGGNTIYF.

This chain uses TRBV7-9 with TRBJ2-5; D remains ambiguous. The CDR3 loop spans 12 amino acids. Germline V CDR1 and CDR2: SEHNR, FQNEAQ (reference sequence). Trimming left V 11 bases short and J 8 bases short, with 18 bases between. CDR3: CARNRGDGTQYF. In DNA form, the CDR3 reads TGTGCCCGCAACCGAGGTGACGGAACCCAGTACTTC.

Ten or more counts support this clonotype. The chain has TRBV7-8 and TRBJ2-7, with 12 nucleotides matching TRBD2. The CDR3 runs 20 residues. V gave up 1 base and J gave up 3 bases; unmatched junction bases: 16. Germline CDR1 reads SGHVS; CDR2 reads FQNEAQ. The CDR3 DNA reads as TGTGCCAGCAGCTTAGTCAACCCGGGGCTTCGGACTAGCGGGATCTACGAGCAGTACTTC. It encodes CASSLVNPGLRTSGIYEQYF. Based on the CDR3 plus reference TRBV7-8 and TRBJ2-7, the full variable domain is GAGVSQSPRYKVAKRGQDVALRCDPISGHVSLFWYQQALGQGPEFLTYFQNEAQLDKSGLPSDRFFAERPEGSVSTLKIQRTQQEDSAVYLCASSLVNPGLRTSGIYEQYFGPGTRLTVT.

With regard to this clonotype: The germline gene is not matched at one end of the junction; a read error may be the cause. J is TRBJ1-1 and V is TRBV5-1, with D maybe TRBD1 (6 bases). This CDR3 is 14 amino acids long. Germline V gene data show CDR1 as SGHRS and CDR2 as YFSETQ. The CDR3 DNA sequence: TGCGCCAGCAGCTTGACCGGCTGGGACACTGTAGCTTTCTTT. Its translation: CASSLTGWDTVAFF.

Points on this clonotype: Germline is not matched at one junction end, which may reflect a read error. The chain joins TRBV6-5 to TRBJ2-2, with D maybe TRBD2 (6 bases). CDR1 and CDR2 from the germline V gene are MNHEY and SVGAGI. The CDR3 has 18 residues. In nucleotides, the CDR3 is TGTGCCAGCAGTTACTCCCTAGGGGTCGGGAGCGACACCGGGGAGCTGTTTTTC. It codes for CASSYSLGVGSDTGELFF.

To note about this clonotype: One end of the junction fails to match germline, which may point to a read error. The genes are TRBV24-1 and TRBJ2-2, with D perhaps matching TRBD1 or TRBD2 (5 bases each). Looked up from germline, CDR1 is KGHDR and CDR2 is SFDVKD. The CDR3 runs 16 residues. The CDR3 region is CATSDWDGANTGEPFF. CDR3 nucleotides: TGTGCCACCAGTGATTGGGACGGGGCTAACACCGGGGAGCCGTTTTTT.

Of note for this clonotype: The junction departs from the called germline gene at one end, perhaps through a read error. This chain's CDR3 is CASSFPPPSSYTQYF. CDR3 coding DNA: TGCGCCAGCAGTTTTCCCCCTCCTAGCTCATATACGCAGTATTTT. V gene TRBV12-3 or TRBV12-4 combines with J gene TRBJ2-3; perhaps TRBD2 as D (5 bases). This CDR3 has 15 residues.

Concerning this clonotype: No conserved phenylalanine or tryptophan ends this CDR3, so it is likely a read error. V gene TRBV29-1 combines with J gene TRBJ2-1; D is ambiguous. Germline-derived CDR1 and CDR2 are SQVTM and ANQGSEA. The CDR3 length is 12 residues. With 8 bases removed from V and 3 bases from J, the gap between germline ends came to 11 bases. DNA of the CDR3: TGCAGCCCCCTAAGTGACTACAATGAGCAGTTCATC. Amino acid sequence: CSPLSDYNEQFI.

Turning to this clonotype: Relative to the germline gene, one junction end is altered; a read error may explain this. In DNA, the CDR3 is TGTGCCATTAGTGAGTCAGTTTCTGGTAGCACCATATATTTT. Encoded protein: CAISESVSGSTIYF. V gene TRBV10-3 combines with J gene TRBJ1-3; D ambiguous. Germline assignment: CDR1 ENHRY and CDR2 SYGVKD. This CDR3 region has 14 residues.

The chain carries TRBV7-8 and TRBJ2-2, with 8 nucleotides matching TRBD2. The CDR3 is made up of 15 amino acids. J lost 7 bases, V lost 7 bases, and 11 bases had no gene match. Germline V lookup: CDR1 SGHVS, CDR2 FQNEAQ. This CDR3 reads CASTFAGGGCGELFF. The CDR3 region has the DNA TGTGCCAGCACCTTTGCGGGAGGTGGATGCGGGGAGCTGTTTTTT.

The V gene is TRBV11-1, the J gene TRBJ2-2; tentative D call: TRBD2 (6 bases). The CDR3 extends over 16 amino acids. Germline-derived CDR1 and CDR2 are SGHAT and FQDESV (reference sequence). The ends were cut back, 1 base at V and 0 bases at J, with 9 bases in the middle. CDR3: CASSLVGGTNTGELFF. The CDR3 DNA is TGTGCCAGCAGCTTAGTGGGGGGTACGAACACCGGGGAGCTGTTTTTT.

V usage is TRBV28 and J usage is TRBJ2-1, with D unresolved. This CDR3 comprises 15 residues. Germline V gives CDR1 MDHEN, CDR2 SYDVKM. Trimming pared 5 bases from V and 1 base from J, leaving 12 bases between. The DNA for the CDR3 is TGTGCCAGCAGTCGGGCAGGTAGTTCCTACAATGAGCAGTTCTTC. Amino acids: CASSRAGSSYNEQFF. Looking up the rest from reference TRBV28 and TRBJ2-1 gives the full variable domain: DVKVTQSSRYLVKRTGEKVFLECVQDMDHENMFWYRQDPGLGLRLIYFSYDVKMKEKGDIPEGYSVSREKKERFSLILESASTNQTSMYLCASSRAGSSYNEQFFGPGTRLTVL.

This clonotype counts as medium-sized. The V and J genes are TRBV30 and TRBJ2-7, with D maybe TRBD1 (6 bases). Looked up from germline, CDR1 is GTSNPN and CDR2 is SVGIG (reference sequence). This CDR3 has 12 amino acids. Trimming shortened V by 1 base and J by 4 bases, and 8 bases separated the two germline ends. The CDR3 reads CAWSGTAYEQYF. Written as DNA, the CDR3 is TGTGCCTGGAGTGGGACAGCGTACGAGCAGTACTTC.

This rearrangement joins TRBV30 to TRBJ2-5, with TRBD1 as a possible D gene (6 bases). Germline-derived CDR1 and CDR2 are GTSNPN and SVGIG (reference sequence). Trimming removed 0 bases from V and 13 bases from J, with 24 bases in between. This CDR3 spans 15 amino acids. The CDR3 nucleotides are TGTGCCTGGAGTGTCGGCAGGGGTGGGTGGGAGATCCTGTACTTC. Amino acid sequence: CAWSVGRGGWEILYF.

Remarks on this clonotype: The junction and the germline gene differ at one end; a read error may be behind it. V usage is TRBV6-2 or TRBV6-3 and J usage is TRBJ1-5, with 9 nucleotides matching TRBD1. Judging by the DNA end, TRBJ2-3 fits better; the J call may be wrong. The CDR3 consists of 18 residues. CDR1 and CDR2 (germline): MNHEY, SVGEGT. The CDR3, as DNA: TGTGCTAGCAGTTATTCAGGACAGGGGAATCCGGGCAATCAGCCCCAGTATTTT. As protein: CASSYSGQGNPGNQPQYF.

In this sample, this clonotype turned up once. An end of the junction does not agree with germline; a read error may underlie this. The chain carries TRBV5-4 and TRBJ2-5, with 9 nucleotides matching TRBD1. Germline CDR1 SGHNT, CDR2 YYREEE (reference sequence). The CDR3 is made up of 15 amino acids. In nucleotides, the CDR3 is TGTACCAGCAGCCCGGGACAGGGAGGGGAAGATACCCAGTACTTC. This sequence encodes CTSSPGQGGEDTQYF.

A word on this clonotype: Since no conserved phenylalanine or tryptophan closes the CDR3, a read error is the likely cause. No DNA is shown, since the ends of the CDR3 on it are uncertain; the CDR3 is the one TCRdb lists. The chain recombines TRBV10-3 with TRBJ2-1; the D segment call TRBD2 is taken from the table without a DNA check. The CDR3 spans 17 amino acids, including both terminal residues. Germline V lookup: CDR1 ENHRY, CDR2 SYGVKD. CDR3 amino acids: CAVKGDASGRSLDEQFY.

In the case of this clonotype: Germline and junction disagree at one end, which may indicate a read error. The chain uses TRBV11-2 and TRBJ2-2, with D maybe TRBD2 (5 bases). This CDR3 comprises 16 residues. CDR1 and CDR2 (germline): SGHAT, FQNNGV. CDR3 amino acids: CANSLVGFANTGELSF. The CDR3, as DNA: TGTGCCAACAGCTTAGTTGGGTTCGCGAACACCGGGGAGCTGTCTTTT.

Of note for this clonotype: Being one base from a much bigger clone, this may be a read error. Lacking the conserved final phenylalanine or tryptophan, this CDR3 likely reflects a read error. This sequence joins TRBV7-9 and TRBJ2-1, with 7 bases lining up with TRBD2. The germline CDR1 and CDR2 sequences are SEHNR and FQNEAQ (reference sequence). V trimming: 1 base; J trimming: 2 bases; junction bases outside the gene matches: 8. The CDR3 covers 17 residues. The CDR3 is CASSLVFGGSPYNEQFL. In DNA form, the CDR3 reads TGTGCCAGCAGCTTAGTTTTTGGCGGGAGCCCCTACAATGAGCAGTTCCTC.